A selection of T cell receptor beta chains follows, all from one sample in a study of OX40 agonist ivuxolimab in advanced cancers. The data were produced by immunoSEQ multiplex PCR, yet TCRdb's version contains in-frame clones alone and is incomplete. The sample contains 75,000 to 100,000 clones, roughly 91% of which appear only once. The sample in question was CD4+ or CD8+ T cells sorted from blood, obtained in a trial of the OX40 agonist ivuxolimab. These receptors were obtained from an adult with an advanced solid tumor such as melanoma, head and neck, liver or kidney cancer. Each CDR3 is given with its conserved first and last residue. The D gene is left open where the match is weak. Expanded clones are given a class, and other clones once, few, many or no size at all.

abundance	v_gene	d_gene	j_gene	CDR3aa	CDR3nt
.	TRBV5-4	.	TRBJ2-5	CASMLTGEETQYF	TGTGCCAGCATGCTGACAGGAGAAGAGACCCAGTACTTC
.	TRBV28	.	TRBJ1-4	CASSSWEANEKLFF	TGTGCCAGCAGCTCTTGGGAGGCTAATGAAAAACTGTTTTTT
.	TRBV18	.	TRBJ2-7	CASSPGRSSYEQYF	TGTGCCAGCTCACCAGGCAGATCTTCCTACGAGCAGTACTTC
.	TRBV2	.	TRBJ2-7	CASSESRGPTYEQYF	TGTGCCAGCAGTGAAAGTCGCGGCCCAACCTACGAGCAGTACTTC
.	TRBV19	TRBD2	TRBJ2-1	CASSINAGADYNEQFF	TGTGCCAGTAGTATAAACGCGGGAGCTGACTACAATGAGCAGTTCTTC
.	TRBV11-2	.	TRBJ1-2	CASSLEGTLLYGYTF	TGTGCCAGCAGCTTAGAAGGGACTCTCCTCTATGGCTACACCTTC
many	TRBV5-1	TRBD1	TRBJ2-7	CASQTGGSTYEQYF	TGCGCCAGCCAGACAGGGGGATCGACCTACGAGCAGTACTTC
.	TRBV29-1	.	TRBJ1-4	CSVGGLDEKLFF	TGCAGCGTCGGAGGGCTAGATGAAAAACTGTTTTTT
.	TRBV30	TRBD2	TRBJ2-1	CAWSVGLAGNNEQFF	TGTGCCTGGAGTGTCGGACTAGCGGGAAACAATGAGCAGTTCTTC
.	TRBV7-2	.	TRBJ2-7	CASSFVQGFYEQYF	TGTGCCAGCAGCTTTGTGCAGGGGTTTTACGAGCAGTACTTC
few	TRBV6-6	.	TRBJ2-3	CASSPGTPRTDTQYF	TGTGCCAGCAGTCCCGGGACACCGCGCACAGATACGCAGTATTTT
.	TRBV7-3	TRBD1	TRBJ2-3	CASSWGQDTDTQYF	TGTGCCAGCAGCTGGGGACAGGACACAGATACGCAGTATTTT
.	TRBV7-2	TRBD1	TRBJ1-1	CASSPQTGTGSAKAFF	TGTGCCAGCAGCCCACAGACCGGGACAGGGAGTGCGAAAGCTTTCTTT
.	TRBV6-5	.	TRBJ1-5	CASSSIGQPQHF	TGTGCCAGCAGTTCCATAGGTCAGCCCCAGCATTTT
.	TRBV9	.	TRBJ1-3	CASSVGGHSGNTIYF	TGTGCCAGCAGCGTCGGGGGACACTCTGGAAACACCATATATTTT
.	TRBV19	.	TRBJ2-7	CASSPIYEQYF	TGTGCCAGTAGTCCGATTTACGAGCAGTACTTC
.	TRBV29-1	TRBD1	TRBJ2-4	CSVAGTGETKNIQYF	TGCAGCGTTGCAGGGACAGGTGAAACCAAAAACATTCAGTACTTC
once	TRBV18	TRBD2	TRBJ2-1	CASSPRTSGYNEQFF	TGTGCCAGCTCACCGCGGACTAGCGGGTACAATGAGCAGTTCTTC
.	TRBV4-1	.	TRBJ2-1	CASSQDSMRDGQFF	TGCGCCAGCAGCCAAGATTCGATGCGTGATGGGCAGTTCTTC
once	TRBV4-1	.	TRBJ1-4	CASSQEINEKLFF	TGCGCCAGCAGCCAAGAGATTAATGAAAAACTGTTTTTT
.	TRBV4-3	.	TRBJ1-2	CASSQDYRVYTF	TGCGCCAGCAGCCAAGATTATAGGGTTTACACCTTC
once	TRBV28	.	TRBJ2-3	CASSFTGKGSTDTQYF	TGTGCCAGCAGTTTTACGGGGAAGGGGTCCACAGATACGCAGTATTTT
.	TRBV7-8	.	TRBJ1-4	CASSLMSGTRLFF	TGTGCCAGCAGCTTAATGTCTGGTACGCGACTGTTTTTT
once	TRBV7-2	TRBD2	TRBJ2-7	CASTRAGAPYEQYF	TGTGCCAGCACCAGGGCGGGAGCCCCCTACGAGCAGTACTTC
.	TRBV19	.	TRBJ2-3	CASSIQASTDTQYF	TGTGCCAGTAGTATCCAGGCAAGCACAGATACGCAGTATTTT
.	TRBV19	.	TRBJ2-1	CASSIGLPIHEQFF	TGTGCCAGTAGTATAGGTCTTCCTATCCATGAGCAGTTCTTC
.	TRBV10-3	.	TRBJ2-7	CAISDSYTYEQYF	TGTGCCATCAGTGACAGTTATACCTACGAGCAGTACTTC
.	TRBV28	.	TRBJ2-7	CADRGLTSYEQYF	TGTGCCGACAGAGGACTTACCTCCTACGAGCAGTACTTC
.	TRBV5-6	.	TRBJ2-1	CASSFQSSENNEQFF	TGTGCCAGCAGCTTTCAATCTAGCGAAAACAATGAGCAGTTCTTC
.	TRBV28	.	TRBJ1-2	CASTPGGTGSRYGYTF	TGTGCCAGCACCCCTGGGGGCACCGGTTCGAGGTATGGCTACACCTTC
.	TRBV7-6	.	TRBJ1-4	CASSSNRGPNEKLFF	TGTGCCAGCAGTTCGAATCGCGGGCCTAATGAAAAACTGTTTTTT
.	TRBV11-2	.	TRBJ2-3	CASSLDFRLDTQYF	TGTGCCAGCAGCTTAGATTTCAGGTTAGATACGCAGTATTTT
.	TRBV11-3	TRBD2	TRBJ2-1	CASGAGGEGEQFF	TGTGCCAGCGGGGCGGGGGGCGAGGGTGAGCAGTTCTTC
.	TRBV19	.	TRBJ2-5	CASSIGVETQYF	TGTGCCAGTAGTATCGGAGTGGAGACCCAGTACTTC
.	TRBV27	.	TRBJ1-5	CASSLVQGQPQHF	TGTGCCAGCAGTTTAGTCCAGGGGCAGCCCCAGCATTTT
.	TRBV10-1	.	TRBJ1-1	CASSDKIVSSTEAFF	TGCGCCAGCAGTGACAAAATAGTATCCTCCACTGAAGCTTTCTTT
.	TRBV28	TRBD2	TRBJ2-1	CASSSPLIAGGYNEQFF	TGTGCCAGCAGTTCACCCCTTATAGCGGGAGGTTACAATGAGCAGTTCTTC
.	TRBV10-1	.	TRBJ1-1	CASSWGWNTEAFF	TGCGCCAGCAGTTGGGGCTGGAACACTGAAGCTTTCTTT
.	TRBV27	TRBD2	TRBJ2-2	CASSLLAGANGELFF	TGTGCCAGCAGTTTACTAGCGGGAGCAAACGGGGAGCTGTTTTTT
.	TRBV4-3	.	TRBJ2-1	CASSQVHAGNNEQFF	TGCGCCAGCAGCCAAGTTCATGCAGGGAACAATGAGCAGTTCTTC
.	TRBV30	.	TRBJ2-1	CAWNVPSQVLAYNEQFF	TGTGCCTGGAACGTTCCCTCGCAAGTGCTGGCCTACAATGAGCAGTTCTTC
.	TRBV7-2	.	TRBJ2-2	CASSLSYSGGIMNTGELFF	TGTGCCAGCAGCTTATCATACTCTGGCGGGATCATGAACACCGGGGAGCTGTTTTTT